The T cell receptor (beta chain) under discussion was sequenced for a study of beta chain features in type 1 diabetes. The study reverse transcribed the entire isolated RNA, so it sequenced expressed TCRB transcripts. Repertoires were generated with immunoSEQ multiplex PCR, while TCRdb's copy carries only in-frame clones and drops some. Among 900,000 or so clones, under 20% were seen once, and the ten largest hold around 0.02%. Germline CDR1 is LGHNA and CDR2 is YSLEER. This CDR3 region has 16 residues. The V end lost 0 bases, the J end lost 8 bases, and 16 bases lay between the germline ends. Study observations and caveats: VDJ junctions sequenced from type 1 diabetes patients showed fewer insertions and more deletions.

This clone occurred a few times. Its antigen is not identified. The source material was naive CD4+ T cells from blood. The rearrangement uses TRBV4-3 and TRBJ1-4, with D perhaps TRBD1 (5 bases). The TCR comes from a young woman in good health. CDR3 in DNA: TGCGCCAGCAGCCAAGATGGTCCAGAGCAGGGCGAAAAACTGTTTTTT. Translated, it gives CASSQDGPEQGEKLFF.